This entry lists 18 T cell receptor beta chains sequenced from one sample in a study of control samples from healthy donors and cancer patients. The assay was immunoSEQ multiplex PCR, and TCRdb's table has in-frame clones only and misses some. The sample records more than 75,000 clones, roughly 83% being singletons. Sample: blood. These TCRs come from a woman aged 30 to 39 in good health.

The chain uses TRBV5-6 and TRBJ2-3; TRBD2 aligns across 12 bases. Germline CDR1 is SGHDT and CDR2 is YYEEEE. The CDR3 extends over 16 amino acids. Trimming removed 4 bases from V and 4 bases from J; junction bases left unmatched: 7. The CDR3 reads CASSQTSGGWADTQYF. CDR3 DNA: TGTGCCAGCAGCCAGACTAGCGGGGGCTGGGCAGATACGCAGTATTTT.

This clone has a handful of counts. This sequence joins TRBV19 and TRBJ1-5; a weak D match, TRBD1 (5 bases). This CDR3 is built from 14 residues. V was cut by 5 bases and J by 2 bases, with 10 bases left in between. Germline V gene lookup returns CDR1 LNHDA and CDR2 SQIVND (reference sequence). Here the CDR3 reads CASSSGRGNQPQHF. CDR3 coding DNA: TGTGCCAGTAGTTCTGGCAGGGGCAATCAGCCCCAGCATTTT.

This chain links TRBV9 with TRBJ2-3; tentatively, D is TRBD1 (6 bases). Germline V gene data show CDR1 as SGDLS and CDR2 as YYNGEE. The V gene lost 3 bases and the J gene lost 2 bases, with 13 bases spanning the gap. CDR3 size: 15 residues. DNA for the CDR3: TGTGCCAGCAGCGCGACAGGTAGGAACACAGATACGCAGTATTTT. Amino acids: CASSATGRNTDTQYF.

This clone was found many times. The J gene is TRBJ1-5, the V gene TRBV6-4; 10 bases match TRBD1. Trimming at V came to 3 bases and at J to 2 bases, leaving 1 base not matched to a gene. Germline CDR1 and CDR2: MRHNA and SNTAGT. The CDR3 consists of 15 residues. Here the CDR3 reads CASSEGTGGNQPQHF. CDR3 in DNA: TGTGCCAGCAGTGAGGGGACAGGGGGCAATCAGCCCCAGCATTTT.

The chain carries TRBV24-1 and TRBJ1-3; perhaps TRBD1 as D (6 bases). Deletions cut 4 bases from V and 3 bases from J, with 15 bases between. CDR1 is KGHDR and CDR2 is SFDVKD in the germline V gene. This CDR3 is 16 amino acids long. This CDR3 is CATSDLPTGLGNTIYF. DNA of the CDR3: TGTGCCACCAGTGACCTCCCCACAGGGCTTGGAAACACCATATATTTT.

This clone was detected many times. The V and J genes are TRBV11-2 and TRBJ1-2, with D uncertain. CDR3 size: 15 residues. Trimming removed 5 bases at V and 1 base at J, with 14 bases between. Germline V gene data show CDR1 as SGHAT and CDR2 as FQNNGV. The CDR3 loop is CASSPTDGDNYGYTF. The CDR3 DNA sequence: TGTGCCAGCAGCCCCACGGACGGGGATAACTATGGCTACACCTTC.

In this sample, this clone turned up once. The chain is built from TRBV5-1 and TRBJ2-3; 9 bases are shared with TRBD2. Trimming cost V 0 bases and J 2 bases; bases outside gene matches: 4. Germline V lookup: CDR1 SGHRS, CDR2 YFSETQ. This CDR3 spans 16 amino acids. Written as DNA, the CDR3 is TGCGCCAGCAGCTTGGAGGCTAGCGGGGACACAGATACGCAGTATTTT. Protein product: CASSLEASGDTDTQYF.

The chain carries TRBV29-1 and TRBJ2-1; D unresolved. From germline, CDR1 is SQVTM and CDR2 ANQGSEA. Trimming cost V 4 bases and J 7 bases, with 14 bases left between them. The CDR3 loop spans 13 amino acids. The CDR3 reads CSVALYGGNEQFF. The CDR3 coding sequence is TGCAGCGTTGCGCTATATGGTGGGAATGAGCAGTTCTTC.

This chain joins TRBV5-4 and TRBJ1-6, with D possibly TRBD1 on 6 matching bases. Trimming took 5 bases from V and 7 from J, leaving 16 bases between them. The CDR3 totals 15 residues. Germline CDR1 SGHNT, CDR2 YYREEE (reference sequence). CDR3 in amino acids: CASRMGGGLNSPLHF. CDR3 nucleotide sequence: TGTGCCAGCAGGATGGGGGGGGGCCTGAATTCACCCCTCCACTTT.

This chain uses TRBV12-5 with TRBJ2-4; D is undetermined. CDR1 and CDR2 from the germline V gene are LGHNT and FRNRAP. The CDR3 consists of 15 residues. The V end was cut by 5 bases, the J end by 3 bases, with 14 bases between. Written as DNA, the CDR3 is TGTGCTAGTGGTCCCCTAATACCGGGCAAAAACATTCAGTACTTC. Translated, it gives CASGPLIPGKNIQYF.

The rearrangement links TRBV25-1 to TRBJ1-2, with D possibly TRBD1 on 6 matching bases. The CDR3 is made up of 13 amino acids. Trimming pared 8 bases from V and 0 bases from J, leaving 10 bases between. In germline, CDR1 is MGHDK, CDR2 SYGVNS. The CDR3 here is CASSRDTNYGYTF. CDR3 nucleotides: TGTGCCAGCTCAAGGGACACTAACTATGGCTACACCTTC.

The V call is TRBV7-2, the J call TRBJ2-3, with D possibly being TRBD1 or TRBD2 (6 bases each). In germline, CDR1 is SGHTA, CDR2 FQGNSA. CDR3 length: 16 residues. The germline V and J ends were trimmed by 6 bases and 2 bases, with 18 bases remaining between them. CDR3 sequence (DNA): TGTGCCAGCAGGCCAGGGGTTGGGGGGTACACAGATACGCAGTATTTT. Translating gives CASRPGVGGYTDTQYF.

The V and J genes are TRBV12-3 or TRBV12-4 and TRBJ2-1, with D maybe TRBD1 (6 bases). The CDR3 is 13 amino acids. V was clipped by 2 bases and J by 6 bases, with 8 bases between them. CDR3: CASSLIRGNEQFF. CDR3 DNA: TGTGCCAGCAGTTTAATCAGGGGCAATGAGCAGTTCTTC.

The table lists this clone with a few counts. The rearrangement links TRBV18 to TRBJ2-6; D is possibly TRBD1 (6 bases). The CDR3 has 18 amino acids. Trimming removed 5 bases from V and 1 base from J, with 18 bases in between. Germline lookup yields CDR1 KGHSH and CDR2 LQKENI. DNA of the CDR3: TGTGCCAGCTCAATCTCCGGGACAATGGGGTCTGGGGCCAACGTCCTGACTTTC. This translates into CASSISGTMGSGANVLTF.

The J gene is TRBJ1-1, the V gene TRBV18; D ambiguous. The V end lost 2 bases, the J end lost 3 bases, and 10 bases lay between the germline ends. Germline lookup yields CDR1 KGHSH and CDR2 LQKENI. The CDR3 length is 14 residues. The CDR3 bases are TGTGCCAGCTCACCAAGTTTGGGTTACACTGAAGCTTTCTTT. Translated, it gives CASSPSLGYTEAFF.

The chain couples TRBV27 to TRBJ2-3, with D possibly TRBD1 on 5 matching bases. The V end lost 2 bases, the J end lost 1 base, and 10 bases lay between the germline ends. The CDR3 has 15 amino acids. Germline CDR1 MNHEY, CDR2 SMNVEV (reference sequence). CDR3 loop: CASSLRGVGTDTQYF. The CDR3 DNA reads TGTGCCAGCAGTTTAAGGGGCGTGGGCACAGATACGCAGTATTTT.

V usage is TRBV2 and J usage is TRBJ2-1, with D unclear. The CDR3 runs to 12 residues. Trimming stripped 4 bases from V and 9 bases from J, with 10 bases between. Germline assignment: CDR1 SNHLY and CDR2 FYNNEI. As DNA, the CDR3 is TGTGCCAGCAGTGTCGCATTCGCTGAGCAGTTCTTC. Amino acids: CASSVAFAEQFF.

The chain employs TRBV6-5 and TRBJ2-1, with D tentatively TRBD2 (6 bases). Trimming pared 0 bases from V and 1 base from J, leaving 10 bases between. This CDR3 has 16 residues. Looked up from germline, CDR1 is MNHEY and CDR2 is SVGAGI. CDR3 nucleotides: TGTGCCAGCAGTTACTCCCGCCGGGGGTCCTACAATGAGCAGTTCTTC. It yields the protein CASSYSRRGSYNEQFF.